The 24 T cell receptor beta chains in this list originate from one sample, sequenced in a study of blood T cell repertoires in COVID-19. Libraries were prepared by immunoSEQ multiplex PCR; TCRdb keeps only in-frame clonotypes and omits some of them. The table includes under 200,000 clones, approximately 90% detected once. The sample consisted of PBMCs or T cells enriched from blood (not recorded which). All receptors come from a woman aged 50 to 60 who had recovered from COVID-19.

J is TRBJ2-3 and V is TRBV27; 7 bases are shared with TRBD1. J gave up 6 bases and V 7 bases, and 13 bases lay outside the gene matches. The CDR3 loop spans 15 amino acids. Germline-derived CDR1 and CDR2 are MNHEY and SMNVEV (reference sequence). CDR3 sequence: CASIGGTGVADTQYF. As DNA, the CDR3 is TGTGCCAGCATAGGGGGTACAGGGGTTGCGGATACGCAGTATTTT.

V usage is TRBV12-1 and J usage is TRBJ2-3; the table's D gene call, TRBD1, was not cross checked with the DNA. TRBV12-1 is listed as a pseudogene. CDR3 length: 12 amino acids. CDR3 region: CASSPQSDTQYF. CDR3 sequence (DNA): TGTGCCAGCAGCCCCCAGTCAGATACGCAGTATTTT.

V gene TRBV12-5 combines with J gene TRBJ1-1, with TRBD1 matching over 7 bases. This CDR3 comprises 15 residues. V dropped 1 base and J dropped 4; count of bases not matched to a gene: 6. The germline CDR1 and CDR2 sequences are LGHNT and FRNRAP. CDR3 sequence reads: CASGLGQGSVTEAFF. The CDR3 coding sequence is TGTGCTAGTGGTTTGGGACAGGGTTCCGTCACTGAAGCTTTCTTT.

J is TRBJ2-2 and V is TRBV24-1; a weak D match, TRBD1 (8 bases). Germline assignment: CDR1 KGHDR and CDR2 SFDVKD. V was trimmed by 7 bases and J by 6 bases, leaving 14 bases between them. The CDR3 spans 14 residues. The CDR3 region is CATRAGQVAGELFF. CDR3 in DNA: TGTGCCACCAGAGCGGGACAGGTGGCCGGGGAGCTGTTTTTT.

The chain links TRBV7-3 to TRBJ2-1; 7 bases fit TRBD1. V lost 4 bases and J lost 7; bases outside the gene matches: 7. CDR1 and CDR2 (germline): SGHTA, FQGTGA. There are 14 residues in the CDR3. CDR3 nucleotide sequence: TGTGCCAGCAGCTCGAACAGGGGATTGAATGAGCAGTTCTTC. This gives the protein CASSSNRGLNEQFF. The whole variable domain, remainder taken from reference TRBV7-3 and TRBJ2-1, is GAGVSQTPSNKVTEKGKYVELRCDPISGHTALYWYRQSLGQGPEFLIYFQGTGAADDSGLPNDRFFAVRPEGSVSTLKIQRTERGDSAVYLCASSSNRGLNEQFFGPGTRLTVL.

The chain employs TRBV7-9 and TRBJ1-5; D remains ambiguous. From germline, CDR1 is SEHNR and CDR2 FQNEAQ (reference sequence). The V and J ends lost 1 base and 3 bases respectively, with 10 bases between them. The CDR3 is 15 amino acids. The DNA for the CDR3 is TGTGCCAGCAGCTTAGGTGGACTCAACAATCAGCCCCAGCATTTT. Residues: CASSLGGLNNQPQHF.

V and J are TRBV7-9 and TRBJ1-1, with D possibly TRBD1 on 5 matching bases. Germline V gives CDR1 SEHNR, CDR2 FQNEAQ (reference sequence). Trimming cost V 5 bases and J 1 base, with 14 bases left between them. This CDR3 comprises 15 residues. The CDR3 protein is CASSPLWGGNTEAFF. For the CDR3, the DNA is TGTGCCAGCAGCCCCCTTTGGGGGGGGAACACTGAAGCTTTCTTT. The full variable domain, its missing parts supplied by reference TRBV7-9 and TRBJ1-1, is DTGVSQNPRHKITKRGQNVTFRCDPISEHNRLYWYRQTLGQGPEFLTYFQNEAQLEKSRLLSDRFSAERPKGSFSTLEIQRTEQGDSAMYLCASSPLWGGNTEAFFGQGTRLTVV.

The chain recombines TRBV19 with TRBJ2-5; 14 bases align to TRBD2. CDR3 length: 17 residues. Germline values: CDR1 LNHDA, CDR2 SQIVND (reference sequence). Germline trimming cut 4 bases from V and 7 bases from J; bases unmatched to any gene: 11. DNA of the CDR3: TGTGCCAGTAGTACGGGACTAGCGGGGGCCACAGCAGCGACCCAGTACTTC. This encodes CASSTGLAGATAATQYF. Drawing the rest from reference TRBV19 and TRBJ2-5, the complete variable domain is DGGITQSPKYLFRKEGQNVTLSCEQNLNHDAMYWYRQDPGQGLRLIYYSQIVNDFQKGDIAEGYSVSREKKESFPLTVTSAQKNPTAFYLCASSTGLAGATAATQYFGPGTRLLVL.

CDR3 residues: CASSSPGGTDTQYF. CDR3 nucleotide sequence: TGTGCCAGCAGCTCTCCAGGTGGCACAGATACGCAGTATTTT. This sequence joins TRBV5-4 and TRBJ2-3; D unresolved. This CDR3 has 14 amino acids. Germline V gives CDR1 SGHNT, CDR2 YYREEE (reference sequence). With 3 bases removed from V and 1 base from J, the gap between germline ends came to 9 bases.

This clone showed up just a few times. The chain combines TRBV7-9 with TRBJ1-1; no reliable D call. The CDR3 consists of 16 residues. CDR1 SEHNR and CDR2 FQNEAQ come from the germline V gene (reference sequence). The V end lost 4 bases, the J end lost 1 base, and 16 bases lay between the germline ends. The CDR3 is CASSSLLTGSNTEAFF. The CDR3 coding sequence is TGTGCCAGCAGCTCCCTTTTGACGGGTTCGAACACTGAAGCTTTCTTT.

This clone came up a few times. V and J are TRBV11-2 and TRBJ2-7; weak D call: TRBD1 (6 bases). The V gene lost 1 base and the J gene lost 5 bases, with 15 bases spanning the gap. CDR1 is SGHAT, CDR2 FQNNGV, per germline. The CDR3 spans 15 residues. The CDR3 is CASSLVMAGAHEQYF. CDR3 bases: TGTGCCAGCAGCTTAGTTATGGCAGGGGCCCACGAGCAGTACTTC. The full variable domain, with the rest looked up from reference TRBV11-2 and TRBJ2-7, is EAGVAQSPRYKIIEKRQSVAFWCNPISGHATLYWYQQILGQGPKLLIQFQNNGVVDDSQLPKDRFSAERLKGVDSTLKIQPAKLEDSAVYLCASSLVMAGAHEQYFGPGTRLTVT.

CDR3 region: CASSGTVSGANVLTF. Written as DNA, the CDR3 is TGTGCCAGCAGCGGGACAGTCTCTGGGGCCAACGTCCTGACTTTC. The chain has TRBV6-5 and TRBJ2-6, with 7 bases lining up with TRBD1. The trim removed 6 bases at V and 0 bases at J, leaving 2 bases unmatched. Germline assignment: CDR1 MNHEY and CDR2 SVGAGI. CDR3 length equals 15 residues.

This chain uses TRBV16 with TRBJ1-1; the D is unclear. V lost 2 bases and J lost 1, with 8 bases in between. CDR3 length equals 14 residues. In germline, CDR1 is KGHSY, CDR2 FQNENV. The CDR3 loop is CASSQPLRNTEAFF. In nucleotides, the CDR3 is TGTGCCAGCAGCCAACCACTAAGGAACACTGAAGCTTTCTTT.

The CDR3 nucleotides are TGTGCCAGCAGCTCCACGATTAGAGGCACTGAAGCTTTCTTT. This encodes CASSSTIRGTEAFF. The V call is TRBV7-9, the J call TRBJ1-1; no clear D gene. The germline V gene encodes CDR1 SEHNR and CDR2 FQNEAQ (reference sequence). CDR3 length equals 14 residues. V lost 4 bases to trimming and J lost 4 bases, with 13 bases between them. Together with reference TRBV7-9 and TRBJ1-1, the CDR3 gives the full variable domain: DTGVSQNPRHKITKRGQNVTFRCDPISEHNRLYWYRQTLGQGPEFLTYFQNEAQLEKSRLLSDRFSAERPKGSFSTLEIQRTEQGDSAMYLCASSSTIRGTEAFFGQGTRLTVV.

V gene TRBV11-1 combines with J gene TRBJ2-3, with TRBD2 matching over 7 bases. V trimming: 3 bases; J trimming: 1 base; junction bases outside the gene matches: 7. Germline loops: CDR1 SGHAT, CDR2 FQDESV (reference sequence). CDR3 size: 16 residues. CDR3 DNA sequence: TGTGCCAGCAGCTTTCAAGCGGGACGGGGCACAGATACGCAGTATTTT. Protein sequence: CASSFQAGRGTDTQYF. Filled out from reference TRBV11-1 and TRBJ2-3, the complete variable domain reads EAEVAQSPRYKITEKSQAVAFWCDPISGHATLYWYRQILGQGPELLVQFQDESVVDDSQLPKDRFSAERLKGVDSTLKIQPAELGDSAMYLCASSFQAGRGTDTQYFGPGTRLTVL.

The chain is built from TRBV30 and TRBJ1-1; TRBD1 agrees at 7 bases. V was pared by 0 bases and J by 7 bases, with 2 bases of the junction left unmatched. Germline V gene data show CDR1 as GTSNPN and CDR2 as SVGIG (reference sequence). This CDR3 contains 12 residues. CDR3 residues: CAWSVNRGEAFF. As DNA, the CDR3 is TGTGCCTGGAGTGTAAACAGGGGTGAAGCTTTCTTT.

The chain employs TRBV12-5 and TRBJ2-3; 7 bases map to TRBD1. After removal of 7 bases from V and 2 bases from J, the junction contained 6 bases not matched to a gene. This CDR3 comprises 14 residues. Per germline, CDR1 LGHNT and CDR2 FRNRAP. The CDR3 is CASVQTGSTDTQYF. CDR3 nucleotides: TGTGCTAGTGTTCAGACAGGGTCCACAGATACGCAGTATTTT.

This sequence joins TRBV9 and TRBJ1-1; D is uncertain. The CDR3 runs 15 residues. Trimming stripped 2 bases from V and 3 bases from J, with 14 bases between. Germline V lookup: CDR1 SGDLS, CDR2 YYNGEE. The CDR3 loop is CASSVSRSGYTEAFF. The CDR3 DNA follows: TGTGCCAGCAGCGTTTCGCGATCCGGGTACACTGAAGCTTTCTTT.

This clone occurred once. The chain has TRBV11-3 and TRBJ2-1; maybe TRBD1 (5 bases). The V gene's germline CDR1 is SGHNT and CDR2 YENEEA. The V and J ends lost 5 bases and 2 bases respectively, with 16 bases between them. CDR3 length: 16 amino acids. The CDR3 bases are TGTGCCAGCAGCCTATCTAGGGGTCCACCCTACAATGAGCAGTTCTTC. It translates to CASSLSRGPPYNEQFF.

The V and J genes are TRBV14 and TRBJ2-7; D remains unclear. V dropped 2 bases and J dropped 4 bases, with 9 bases sitting between them. Germline values: CDR1 SGHDN, CDR2 FVKESK. The CDR3 length is 13 residues. In nucleotides, the CDR3 is TGTGCCAGCAGCCAAAGCCGAGGATACGAGCAGTACTTC. It specifies CASSQSRGYEQYF.

This clone was detected a few times. The V gene is TRBV25-1, the J gene TRBJ1-1; no definite D call. V was pared by 1 base and J by 1 base, with 10 bases between. CDR3 length: 15 residues. Per the germline V gene, CDR1 is MGHDK and CDR2 is SYGVNS. The CDR3 spells CASSELGGGNTEAFF. As DNA, the CDR3 is TGTGCCAGCAGTGAATTAGGAGGAGGGAACACTGAAGCTTTCTTT.

The chain couples TRBV6-7 to TRBJ2-1; D is possibly TRBD1 (5 bases). TRBV6-7 is reported as an ORF; its role is uncertain. Deletions cut 3 bases from V and 2 bases from J, with 17 bases between. The CDR3 has 17 amino acids. The CDR3 DNA sequence: TGTGCCAGCAGTTATACGGGCCCAGGACATCCCTACAATGAGCAGTTCTTC. Translating it yields CASSYTGPGHPYNEQFF.

This chain joins TRBV7-2 and TRBJ1-4, with D maybe TRBD1 (6 bases). There are 17 residues in the CDR3. Per germline, CDR1 SGHTA and CDR2 FQGNSA. Between the trimmed V and J ends, which lost 1 base and 12 bases, there was a span of 24 bases. CDR3 sequence reads: CASSLDPFGFNRVELFF. CDR3 coding DNA: TGTGCCAGCAGCTTAGATCCGTTTGGTTTTAACAGGGTCGAACTGTTTTTT.

The chain is built from TRBV19 and TRBJ1-1, with no clear D. CDR1 is LNHDA, CDR2 SQIVND, per germline (reference sequence). The V and J ends lost 2 bases and 2 bases respectively, with 12 bases between them. This CDR3 spans 15 amino acids. CDR3 DNA sequence: TGTGCCAGTAGTATATGGCCGACAATCAACACTGAAGCTTTCTTT. Its translation: CASSIWPTINTEAFF.